This T cell receptor beta chain is drawn from a study of blood T cells in healthy people across ages. On this clonotype itself: The antigen is unknown.

The CDR3 has 14 residues. The V gene lost 5 bases and the J gene lost 4 bases, with 14 bases spanning the gap. General study results and limits: Naive T cell percentage by flow cytometry tracked strongly with beta diversity.

Through a sample-barcoded 5' primer and a J-beta primer mix, a second PCR was run for about 6 to 11 cycles. MiXCR was run by TCRdb on the 5' RACE reads, yielding one entry per CDR3 protein. The data show 1.5 million to 2 million distinct CDR3 sequences, under 30% seen once. The chain couples TRBV12-3 or TRBV12-4 to TRBJ1-2; D gene unclear. The specimen sequenced was blood. The receptor was derived from a woman in her twenties or thirties in good health. The CDR3 is CASSPFTEGYGYTF. As DNA, the CDR3 is TGTGCCAGCAGTCCCTTCACCGAGGGCTATGGCTACACCTTC.